A single sample gave rise to the 31 T cell receptor beta chains below, sequenced in a study of PD-1 blockade in classical Hodgkin lymphoma. Assay: immunoSEQ multiplex PCR; the TCRdb copy retains only in-frame clones and omits some. The data hold more than 30,000 clones, with around 82% observed a single time. Relapses following autologous stem cell transplantation were seen in all patients, with brentuximab vedotin exposure varying. The source material was peripheral blood mononuclear cells (PBMCs), sampled at baseline. The receptors shown here come from a human donor with classical Hodgkin lymphoma.

This clone was seen a handful of times. The chain is built from TRBV19 and TRBJ1-4; the match to TRBD1 covers 9 bases. Germline CDR1 LNHDA, CDR2 SQIVND (reference sequence). Trimming at V came to 6 bases and at J to 8 bases, leaving 13 bases not matched to a gene. CDR3 length: 16 residues. In DNA, the CDR3 is TGTGCCAGTAGCCGGTCATCCGGGACAGGGTGGGAAAAACTGTTTTTT. Protein sequence: CASSRSSGTGWEKLFF.

This clone was detected a few times. The gene calls are TRBV19 and TRBJ2-7; 9 bases map to TRBD1. The J segment lost 8 bases and the V segment lost 4 bases, leaving 12 bases of the junction unmatched. This CDR3 is built from 15 residues. Germline assignment: CDR1 LNHDA and CDR2 SQIVND (reference sequence). Here the CDR3 DNA reads TGTGCCAGTAGTAACGGACAGGGGCCTTCTTCGAAGCAGTACTTC. The encoded protein is CASSNGQGPSSKQYF.

This sequence joins TRBV9 and TRBJ2-2, with a possible D match to TRBD2 (5 bases). V lost 4 bases and J 6 bases, leaving 13 bases between the germline ends. The germline CDR1 and CDR2 sequences are SGDLS and YYNGEE. The length of the CDR3 is 14 residues. CDR3 in amino acids: CASSPISAAGELFF. The CDR3 coding sequence is TGTGCCAGCAGCCCAATTAGCGCCGCCGGGGAGCTGTTTTTT.

The chain employs TRBV19 and TRBJ2-7; 8 bases fit TRBD1. In germline, CDR1 is LNHDA, CDR2 SQIVND (reference sequence). After removal of 6 bases from V and 6 bases from J, the junction contained 7 bases not matched to a gene. The CDR3 has 13 residues. The DNA for the CDR3 is TGTGCCAGTAGCCCGTTGGACAGGGTCGAGCAGTACTTC. Translating it yields CASSPLDRVEQYF.

The V and J genes are TRBV12-5 and TRBJ1-3; D gene uncertain. This CDR3 region has 14 residues. Trimming took 5 bases from V and 0 from J, leaving 8 bases between them. Germline values: CDR1 LGHNT, CDR2 FRNRAP. CDR3 sequence (DNA): TGTGCTAGTGGTGACGCACACTCTGGAAACACCATATATTTT. Its protein is CASGDAHSGNTIYF.

About this clone: At one of its ends the junction is not consistent with the germline gene, which may arise from a read error. V is TRBV7-7 and J is TRBJ1-1, with 8 bases aligning to TRBD1. CDR1 and CDR2 (germline): SSHAT, FNYEAQ (reference sequence). CDR3 length equals 15 residues. The DNA of the CDR3 is TGTGCTAGCAGCTTAGGGACAGGTTTGAACACTGAAGCTTTCTTT. It is translated as CASSLGTGLNTEAFF. Looking up the rest from reference TRBV7-7 and TRBJ1-1 gives the full variable domain: GAGVSQSPRYKVTKRGQDVTLRCDPISSHATLYWYQQALGQGPEFLTYFNYEAQPDKSGLPSDRFSAERPEGSISTLTIQRTEQRDSAMYRCASSLGTGLNTEAFFGQGTRLTVV.

The J gene is TRBJ1-5, the V gene TRBV6-1; D may be TRBD1 (6 bases). Trimming pared 4 bases from V and 1 base from J, leaving 8 bases between. The CDR3 has 14 amino acids. Germline CDR1 and CDR2: MNHNS and SASEGT. The CDR3 spells CASSVQGSNQPQHF. CDR3 coding DNA: TGTGCCAGCAGTGTACAGGGAAGCAATCAGCCCCAGCATTTT.

This clone was detected only once. The chain employs TRBV6-6 and TRBJ2-5; D unclear. TRBJ2-7 matches the DNA end more closely, so the J call is doubtful. The CDR3 sequence is 13 residues long. Germline values: CDR1 MNHNY, CDR2 SVGAGI (reference sequence). The CDR3 DNA sequence: TGTGCCAGCAGTTTTCGAAGCTCCTACGAGCAGTACTTC. Amino acid sequence: CASSFRSSYEQYF.

The chain recombines TRBV13 with TRBJ1-2; 9 positions agree with TRBD1. Germline V lookup: CDR1 PRHDT, CDR2 FYEKMQ (reference sequence). CDR3 length equals 15 residues. J gave up 4 bases and V 5 bases, and 8 bases lay outside the gene matches. The CDR3 coding sequence is TGTGCCAGCAGCATAAGACAGGGGGTGCCCTATGGCTACACCTTC. Amino acids: CASSIRQGVPYGYTF. Full variable domain (outside the CDR3, taken from reference TRBV13 and TRBJ1-2): AAGVIQSPRHLIKEKRETATLKCYPIPRHDTVYWYQQGPGQDPQFLISFYEKMQSDKGSIPDRFSAQQFSDYHSELNMSSLELGDSALYFCASSIRQGVPYGYTFGSGTRLTVV.

This chain joins TRBV2 and TRBJ2-7; no definite D call. CDR1 is SNHLY, CDR2 FYNNEI, per germline. The CDR3 is 10 amino acids. Trimming removed 7 bases at V and 5 bases at J, with 6 bases between. Here the CDR3 reads CASMEHEQYF. The CDR3 DNA reads TGTGCCAGCATGGAACACGAGCAGTACTTC.

The chain joins TRBV6-5 to TRBJ1-2; a weak D match, TRBD1 (6 bases). Germline values: CDR1 MNHEY, CDR2 SVGAGI. The CDR3 sequence is 14 residues long. Trimming left V 7 bases short and J 0 bases short, with 12 bases between. For the CDR3, the DNA is TGTGCCAGCAAAACAGGGTCGGCTAACTATGGCTACACCTTC. Translating gives CASKTGSANYGYTF.

This chain joins TRBV4-3 and TRBJ2-2; the D gene could be TRBD1 or TRBD2 (7 bases each). CDR3 length: 16 amino acids. CDR1 and CDR2 from the germline V gene are LGHNA and YSLEER. Deletions cut 0 bases from V and 1 base from J, with 9 bases between. CDR3 nucleotide sequence: TGCGCCAGCAGCCAAGACAGGGGGGGGAACACCGGGGAGCTGTTTTTT. This encodes CASSQDRGGNTGELFF.

The table lists this clone with a few counts. This chain links TRBV25-1 with TRBJ1-3; no firm D call. The CDR3 runs to 11 residues. CDR1 is MGHDK and CDR2 is SYGVNS in the germline V gene. The ends were cut back, 4 bases at V and 2 bases at J, with 0 bases in the middle. CDR3 sequence (DNA): TGTGCCAGCAGTGCTGGAAACACCATATATTTT. Amino acid sequence: CASSAGNTIYF. Full variable domain (outside the CDR3, taken from reference TRBV25-1 and TRBJ1-3): EADIYQTPRYLVIGTGKKITLECSQTMGHDKMYWYQQDPGMELHLIHYSYGVNSTEKGDLSSESTVSRIRTEHFPLTLESARPSHTSQYLCASSAGNTIYFGEGSWLTVV.

This chain uses TRBV9 with TRBJ2-3; no reliable D call. Germline V lookup: CDR1 SGDLS, CDR2 YYNGEE. Trimming cost V 4 bases and J 1 base, with 10 bases left between them. The length of the CDR3 is 14 residues. The CDR3 protein is CASSLNSRTDTQYF. The CDR3 bases are TGTGCCAGCAGCTTGAACTCCCGCACAGATACGCAGTATTTT.

The chain joins TRBV4-1 to TRBJ2-2, with D tentatively TRBD2 (6 bases). This CDR3 is 17 amino acids long. Trimming left V 2 bases short and J 6 bases short, with 19 bases between. Germline assignment: CDR1 MGHRA and CDR2 YSYEKL. The CDR3 nucleotides are TGCGCCAGCAGCCAACCGGGACTCAAGAAGTTCCCCGGGGAGCTGTTTTTT. Translated, it gives CASSQPGLKKFPGELFF.

This clone was seen a few times. This chain joins TRBV7-2 and TRBJ1-1, with D possibly matching TRBD1 (6 bases). This CDR3 region has 15 residues. Trimming removed 6 bases at V and 0 bases at J, with 14 bases between. Germline values: CDR1 SGHTA, CDR2 FQGNSA. CDR3 in amino acids: CASRLRGDMNTEAFF. In DNA, the CDR3 is TGTGCCAGCAGATTACGTGGGGACATGAACACTGAAGCTTTCTTT.

The rearrangement uses TRBV10-3 and TRBJ1-1; D remains ambiguous. There are 17 residues in the CDR3. V shed 8 bases and J shed 1 base, with 23 bases lying between them. Germline CDR1 reads ENHRY; CDR2 reads SYGVKD. CDR3 nucleotide sequence: TGTGCCATCGGTGTTTCGGAGAAAAAGGAGGGGAACACTGAAGCTTTCTTT. The encoded protein is CAIGVSEKKEGNTEAFF.

V gene TRBV5-4 combines with J gene TRBJ2-1; 9 positions agree with TRBD2. V dropped 4 bases and J dropped 6; count of bases not matched to a gene: 2. Per germline, CDR1 SGHNT and CDR2 YYREEE (reference sequence). The CDR3 contains 13 residues. For the CDR3, the DNA is TGTGCCAGCAGCATGGGACTAGCCAATGAGCAGTTCTTC. Its protein is CASSMGLANEQFF.

V is TRBV6-5 and J is TRBJ2-7; D is unresolved. Germline lookup yields CDR1 MNHEY and CDR2 SVGAGI. Trimming shortened V by 0 bases and J by 5 bases, and 11 bases separated the two germline ends. This CDR3 is built from 14 residues. The CDR3: CASSYSVGYNEQYF. The CDR3, as DNA: TGTGCCAGCAGTTACTCGGTAGGGTACAACGAGCAGTACTTC.

This clone was recorded only once. V gene TRBV6-1 combines with J gene TRBJ2-5, with 12 nucleotides matching TRBD2. The V and J ends lost 7 bases and 2 bases, in that order; junction bases with no gene match: 5. Per germline, CDR1 MNHNS and CDR2 SASEGT. The CDR3 spans 15 residues. The CDR3 protein is CASKGLAGSQETQYF. The CDR3 DNA reads as TGTGCCAGCAAAGGACTAGCGGGGAGTCAAGAGACCCAGTACTTC.

In DNA, the CDR3 is TGTGCCAGCAGCCAGTCTAGGGGCGACCTCCCCTCATATCAAGAGACCCAGTACTTC. Protein: CASSQSRGDLPSYQETQYF. The chain employs TRBV11-3 and TRBJ2-5; the D gene is possibly TRBD1 (5 bases). Germline CDR1 is SGHNT and CDR2 is YENEEA. The V end lost 5 bases, the J end lost 2 bases, and 27 bases lay between the germline ends. The CDR3 runs to 19 residues.

The V call is TRBV6-5, the J call TRBJ1-6; 7 nucleotides align to TRBD1. The CDR3 is 13 amino acids. Losses at the gene ends were 6 bases for V and 7 bases for J; bases not matched to a gene: 3. Germline V gene lookup returns CDR1 MNHEY and CDR2 SVGAGI. The CDR3 loop is CASRQGMNSPLHF. DNA of the CDR3: TGTGCCAGCAGACAGGGGATGAATTCACCCCTCCACTTT.

V and J are TRBV5-1 and TRBJ2-5, with 8 bases fitting TRBD2. This CDR3 is 14 amino acids long. CDR1 is SGHRS and CDR2 is YFSETQ in the germline V gene. V shed 7 bases, J shed 5 bases, and the junction held 10 bases outside the gene matches. DNA for the CDR3: TGCGCCAGCTACGGGGGGGCGATCCGGGAGACCCAGTACTTC. Translation gives CASYGGAIRETQYF. Drawing the rest from reference TRBV5-1 and TRBJ2-5, the complete variable domain is KAGVTQTPRYLIKTRGQQVTLSCSPISGHRSVSWYQQTPGQGLQFLFEYFSETQRNKGNFPGRFSGRQFSNSRSEMNVSTLELGDSALYLCASYGGAIRETQYFGPGTRLLVL.

This clone was seen a handful of times. The chain links TRBV11-2 to TRBJ1-2, with unresolved D. CDR1 and CDR2 from the germline V gene are SGHAT and FQNNGV. V was trimmed by 1 base and J by 0 bases, leaving 6 bases between them. The CDR3 totals 14 residues. CDR3 amino acids: CASSLGGANYGYTF. CDR3 nucleotides: TGTGCCAGCAGCTTAGGGGGAGCTAACTATGGCTACACCTTC.

This clone was seen a single time. The chain is built from TRBV7-9 and TRBJ2-5; D not certain. The CDR3 contains 13 residues. V was cut by 8 bases and J by 5 bases, with 15 bases left in between. From germline, CDR1 is SEHNR and CDR2 FQNEAQ (reference sequence). The CDR3 reads CASGETSMETQYF. In nucleotides, the CDR3 is TGTGCCAGCGGCGAGACCTCAATGGAGACCCAGTACTTC.

This rearrangement joins TRBV9 to TRBJ1-4; D perhaps matches TRBD1 (5 bases). The CDR3 spans 15 residues. Germline loops: CDR1 SGDLS, CDR2 YYNGEE. V lost 3 bases and J lost 0, with 9 bases in between. The CDR3 DNA reads as TGTGCCAGCAGCGAGAGGGGCGCAACTAATGAAAAACTGTTTTTT. This gives the protein CASSERGATNEKLFF.

The chain links TRBV7-9 to TRBJ2-1, with D perhaps TRBD1 (5 bases). CDR1 SEHNR and CDR2 FQNEAQ come from the germline V gene (reference sequence). The CDR3 contains 12 residues. Deletions cut 2 bases from V and 15 bases from J, with 14 bases between. CDR3 sequence: CASSLITGLWFF. The CDR3 region has the DNA TGTGCCAGCAGCTTAATAACAGGATTATGGTTCTTC.

About this clone: Other DNA variants within this sample encode the same CDR3. The chain has TRBV6-5 and TRBJ2-1; D ambiguous. V was trimmed by 4 bases and J by 4 bases, leaving 8 bases between them. The CDR3 length is 13 residues. The germline CDR1 and CDR2 sequences are MNHEY and SVGAGI. The CDR3 is CASSLDRYNEQFF. CDR3 nucleotide sequence: TGTGCCAGCAGTTTAGATCGATACAATGAGCAGTTCTTC.

The chain links TRBV5-8 to TRBJ1-2; 7 nucleotides align to TRBD1. V lost 4 bases to trimming and J lost 4 bases; unmatched junction nucleotides: 10. Germline V lookup: CDR1 SGHTS, CDR2 YDEGEE. The CDR3 covers 15 residues. The CDR3 DNA is TGTGCCAGCAGCCCTCGACAGGGTATAGGCTATGGCTACACCTTC. This sequence encodes CASSPRQGIGYGYTF.

V usage is TRBV6-1 and J usage is TRBJ2-3, with 11 bases aligning to TRBD2. From germline, CDR1 is MNHNS and CDR2 SASEGT. The CDR3 is 17 residues long. V lost 2 bases to trimming and J lost 6 bases; unmatched junction nucleotides: 10. CDR3 residues: CASSEPGLAAGRDTQYF. CDR3 nucleotide sequence: TGTGCCAGCAGTGAACCGGGACTAGCGGCCGGTAGGGATACGCAGTATTTT.

This clone was seen a few times. The CDR3 is CASSAQGNQPQHF. CDR3 DNA sequence: TGTGCCAGCAGTGCCCAGGGGAATCAGCCCCAGCATTTT. V and J are TRBV2 and TRBJ1-5; TRBD1 is a possible D gene (6 bases). Germline loops: CDR1 SNHLY, CDR2 FYNNEI. The length of the CDR3 is 13 residues. Deletions cut 4 bases from V and 4 bases from J, with 8 bases between.